Listed below are T cell receptor beta chains from one sample, sequenced in a study of blood T cells in healthy people across ages. TCRdb processed the 5' RACE reads anew with MiXCR; each CDR3 protein has one entry. The data hold some 1,000,000 distinct CDR3 sequences, with under 30% observed a single time. The sample also formed part of further work on T cells of mothers and their children.

Sequenced: blood. These receptors came from a girl aged 2 to 10 in good health. The CDR3 runs from the conserved cysteine through the conserved F or W. D genes are given only for firm matches. Not every row has a clone size; where given, it reads once, few, many or a size class.

NA,TRBV19,NA,TRBJ2-1,TGTGCCAGTAGTATAGCGGGAGTAACGAGGGATGAGCAGTTCTTC,CASSIAGVTRDEQFF
NA,TRBV10-3,few,TRBJ1-2,TGTGCCATCAGTGAATCCCCCAGCGGGGGAGAGGGTGGCTACACCTTC,CAISESPSGGEGGYTF
NA,TRBV6-5,NA,TRBJ2-5,TGTGCCAGCAGTTACGGCACAGAACAAGAGACCCAGTACTTC,CASSYGTEQETQYF
NA,TRBV12-3/TRBV12-4,few,TRBJ2-4,TGTGCCAGCAGGGAGAGTGCCAAAAACATTCAGTACTTC,CASRESAKNIQYF
NA,TRBV7-8,few,TRBJ2-7,TGTGCCAGCAGCTTACGGACGGGATTCTACGAGCAGTACTTC,CASSLRTGFYEQYF
NA,TRBV2,NA,TRBJ2-1,TGTGCCAGCAGTGAAGAACAGGGAGTAAATGAGCAGTTCTTC,CASSEEQGVNEQFF
NA,TRBV5-1,NA,TRBJ2-3,TGCGCCAGCAGCTTGGATACGAATACGCAGTATTTT,CASSLDTNTQYF
NA,TRBV9,NA,TRBJ2-7,TGTGCCAGCAGCGCATACGAATTTTACGAGCAGTACTTC,CASSAYEFYEQYF
TRBD1,TRBV12-3/TRBV12-4,few,TRBJ2-5,TGTGCCAGCAGTACCCGACAGGGAGAGACCCAGTACTTC,CASSTRQGETQYF
NA,TRBV6-4,NA,TRBJ2-4,TGTGCCAGCCTAAATCTAAACAGGGTAGCCAAAAACATTCAGTACTTC,CASLNLNRVAKNIQYF
NA,TRBV12-3/TRBV12-4,few,TRBJ1-5,TGTGCCAGCAGTTTTGCGGACGTTCAGCCCCAGCATTTT,CASSFADVQPQHF
TRBD2,TRBV7-2,many,TRBJ2-1,TGTGCCAGCAGCTTAGATTGGACTAGAGGGAATGAGCAGTTCTTC,CASSLDWTRGNEQFF
TRBD2,TRBV7-2,few,TRBJ2-5,TGTGCCAGCAGCTTATCTAGCGGGAGGCCGCCGGGGTACTTC,CASSLSSGRPPGYF
TRBD1,TRBV5-1,NA,TRBJ1-6,TGCGCCAGCAGCCTGATGGGCGGGACAGGGGTTGAATCACCCCTCCACTTT,CASSLMGGTGVESPLHF
NA,TRBV12-3/TRBV12-4,few,TRBJ2-4,TGTGCCAGCAGTCCAACCTCTTGGACGGCTTCTCTCCACTTC,CASSPTSWTASLHF
NA,TRBV29-1,few,TRBJ2-7,TGCAGCGTTGAAGGTTCACCTTCCCCGTACGAGCAGTACTTC,CSVEGSPSPYEQYF
NA,TRBV28,NA,TRBJ1-4,TGTGCCAGCCTGCCGGGGGACCTCCATAATGAAAAACTGTTTTTT,CASLPGDLHNEKLFF
TRBD1,TRBV20-1,NA,TRBJ1-1,TGCAGTGCTAGATCTAAACTCCAGGGACAGGGGAACACTGAAGCTTTCTTT,CSARSKLQGQGNTEAFF
NA,TRBV10-3,NA,TRBJ2-7,TGTGCCATCAGTGAATATGGCGGAAGCTCCTACGAGCAGTACTTC,CAISEYGGSSYEQYF
NA,TRBV28,NA,TRBJ2-1,TGTGCCAGCAGTTTGTCAACAGGGGCGGCGGCGGTCGGGAGGCGCGACAATGAGCAGTTCTTC,CASSLSTGAAAVGRRDNEQFF
NA,TRBV5-1,few,TRBJ2-7,TGCGCCAGCAGAGGGTGGAGCTCCTACGAGCAGTACTTC,CASRGWSSYEQYF
TRBD2,TRBV7-2,few,TRBJ2-4,TGTGCCAGCAGCTCCGGGACTAGCGAAAACATTCAGTACTTC,CASSSGTSENIQYF
NA,TRBV5-5,NA,TRBJ2-5,TGTGCCAGCAGCTTCTCCGACCCTGAGAAAGAGACCCAGTACTTC,CASSFSDPEKETQYF
TRBD1,TRBV15,few,TRBJ1-2,TGTGCCACCAGCAGGTCGCAGGGGGCCAAGGTTCGTGGCTACACCTTC,CATSRSQGAKVRGYTF
NA,TRBV29-1,few,TRBJ1-2,TGCAGCGTTGAGTCCAACTTTATCGGCTACACCTTC,CSVESNFIGYTF
NA,TRBV6-1,NA,TRBJ1-6,TGTGCCAGCAGTGAAATAGGAGGGCTCCTCCACTTT,CASSEIGGLLHF
NA,TRBV3-1,few,TRBJ2-5,TGTGCCAGCAGCCCAGCTGGACGGGACCGAGAGACCCAGTACTTC,CASSPAGRDRETQYF
TRBD2,TRBV7-9,few,TRBJ2-1,TGTGCCAGCAGCCCAATCGGGACTAGCGGAGACAATGAGCAGTTCTTC,CASSPIGTSGDNEQFF
NA,TRBV15,NA,TRBJ2-5,TGTGCCACCAGCAGAGGGTTTGCGGAAGAGACCCAGTACTTC,CATSRGFAEETQYF
NA,TRBV3-1,NA,TRBJ2-1,TGTGCCAGCAGCCTGCTCGGTTATGGGCAGTTCTTC,CASSLLGYGQFF
TRBD2,TRBV28,NA,TRBJ2-7,TGTGCCAGCAGTTTAGCGGGAGTAGCCTACGAGCAGTACTTC,CASSLAGVAYEQYF
NA,TRBV20-1,few,TRBJ2-3,TGCAGTGTGGCCCCAGGTCTCACAGATACGCAGTATTTT,CSVAPGLTDTQYF
NA,TRBV7-2,NA,TRBJ2-1,TGTGCCAGCAGCCCCAAGTTTGTCGAGCAGTTCTTC,CASSPKFVEQFF
NA,TRBV5-1,many,TRBJ2-7,TGCGCCAGCAGCTTGGGGGCAGGGTCCTACGAGCAGTACTTC,CASSLGAGSYEQYF
NA,TRBV12-5,NA,TRBJ1-1,TGTGCTAGTGGCCCGGGGAGTGAAGCTTTCTTT,CASGPGSEAFF
NA,TRBV7-9,NA,TRBJ1-4,TGTGCCAGCAGCTCTGGAACCCGAGGGGGTAATGAAAAACTGTTTTTT,CASSSGTRGGNEKLFF
NA,TRBV20-1,few,TRBJ2-7,TGCAGTGCTAGAGATCATCAGGGTTCAGGCGAGCAGTACTTC,CSARDHQGSGEQYF
NA,TRBV24-1,NA,TRBJ2-5,TGTGCCACCAGTGACGGGGGCCTACAAGAGACCCAGTACTTC,CATSDGGLQETQYF
NA,TRBV3-1,NA,TRBJ2-1,TGTGCCAGCAGCCAAGATGATTTGGTTAATGAGCAGTTCTTC,CASSQDDLVNEQFF
NA,TRBV6-1,few,TRBJ2-7,TGTGCCAGCAGGGCGAGCGGGTATGGGGACTACGAGCAGTACTTC,CASRASGYGDYEQYF
TRBD1,TRBV29-1,NA,TRBJ1-1,TGCAGCGTTGAACTGACAGGGGGCACTGAAGCTTTCTTT,CSVELTGGTEAFF
NA,TRBV20-1,few,TRBJ2-1,TGCAGTGCTAGAGATGGCGGGCAGTACAATGAGCAGTTCTTC,CSARDGGQYNEQFF
TRBD2,TRBV5-1,NA,TRBJ2-1,TGCGCCAGCAGTATCCGGGAGGGCCAGTATAATGAGCAGTTCTTC,CASSIREGQYNEQFF
NA,TRBV25-1,few,TRBJ2-4,TGTGCCAGCAGTGTGGAGAACATTCAGTACTTC,CASSVENIQYF
NA,TRBV20-1,few,TRBJ2-5,TGCAGTGCTAGCCCCCCCCAGGGGCGTCAAGAGACCCAGTACTTC,CSASPPQGRQETQYF
TRBD1,TRBV20-1,once,TRBJ1-2,TGCAGTGCTAGAGGTCCCGGGACAGGGTCCCTCTATGGCTACACCTTC,CSARGPGTGSLYGYTF
TRBD1,TRBV29-1,NA,TRBJ2-1,TGCAGCGTGCAAACACCCGGGACAGGGGATTACAATGAGCAGTTCTTC,CSVQTPGTGDYNEQFF
NA,TRBV20-1,NA,TRBJ1-6,TGCAGTGCTACCCTTAGCTCCTATAATTCACCCCTCCACTTT,CSATLSSYNSPLHF
NA,TRBV9,NA,TRBJ2-1,TGTGCCAGCAGCGCAGGGTTCCTAAGGGACGAGGAGTACTTC,CASSAGFLRDEEYF
NA,TRBV24-1,NA,TRBJ2-7,TGTGCCACTAACAGGGACGAGCAGTACTTC,CATNRDEQYF
NA,TRBV7-6,NA,TRBJ1-4,TGTGCCAGCAGCTTAAACCCCAGGGAAGGAGGGGATGAAAAACTGTTTTTT,CASSLNPREGGDEKLFF
NA,TRBV29-1,once,TRBJ2-7,TGCAGCTCACCCATCGAGCAGTACTTC,CSSPIEQYF
NA,TRBV20-1,NA,TRBJ1-1,TGCAGTGCTAGAGACGACAGGGAAGCTTTCTTT,CSARDDREAFF
TRBD1,TRBV27,NA,TRBJ1-1,TGTGCCAGCAAGATGACAGGGGAGGCGAACACTGAAGCTTTCTTT,CASKMTGEANTEAFF
TRBD2,TRBV9,NA,TRBJ2-7,TGTGCCAGCAGCGAAGGGGCTAGCGGGGATACCTACGAGCAGTACTTC,CASSEGASGDTYEQYF
TRBD2,TRBV20-1,NA,TRBJ2-5,TGCAGTGCTAGCGGACTAGCCTATGAAGAGACCCAGTACTTC,CSASGLAYEETQYF
NA,TRBV5-1,NA,TRBJ2-3,TGCGCCAGCAGCTTGGAGGTCAACTTTTTTGTGGACGACTTATTAAGCACAGATACGCAGTATTTT,CASSLEVNFFVDDLLSTDTQYF
TRBD1,TRBV12-3/TRBV12-4,NA,TRBJ1-2,TGTGCCAGTGGGCAGGGGGCCGTTGGCTACACCTTC,CASGQGAVGYTF